Below are 8 T cell receptor beta chains sequenced from a single sample in a study of CXCR3 chemokines and chemotherapy response in bladder cancer. Each CDR3 protein is one row after TCRdb ran MiXCR on the PCR reads. The table includes around 5,000 distinct CDR3 sequences, around an eighth detected once. Sampling was performed from a patient whose treatment included neoadjuvant chemotherapy. The receptors stem from a human donor with bladder cancer that responded to neoadjuvant chemotherapy.

In its sample, this clonotype was seen many times. The chain recombines TRBV30 with TRBJ2-4, with a tentative D call TRBD2 (5 bases). The length of the CDR3 is 14 residues. Germline assignment: CDR1 GTSNPN and CDR2 SVGIG (reference sequence). V lost 4 bases to trimming and J lost 1 base, with 11 bases between them. The CDR3 region has the DNA TGTGCCTGGACTTATCCGGGGGCCAAAAACATTCAGTACTTC. The encoded protein is CAWTYPGAKNIQYF.

This chain uses TRBV7-2 with TRBJ2-1; the D gene could be TRBD1 or TRBD2 (5 bases each). The V end lost 1 base, the J end lost 7 bases, and 20 bases lay between the germline ends. This CDR3 spans 17 amino acids. Germline V gene data show CDR1 as SGHTA and CDR2 as FQGNSA. DNA of the CDR3: TGTGCCAGCAGCTTAGGGGGTGGGGGTAGGGCCTTTAATGAGCAGTTCTTC. Translated, it gives CASSLGGGGRAFNEQFF.

In this sample, this clonotype is medium-sized. The J gene is TRBJ1-2, the V gene TRBV6-2 or TRBV6-3; tentative D call: TRBD1 (5 bases). This CDR3 is 14 amino acids long. V gave up 4 bases and J gave up 1 base, with 10 bases separating them. Germline V lookup: CDR1 MNHEY, CDR2 SVGEGT. The CDR3 DNA follows: TGTGCCAGCAGTTTAATGGACATTAACTATGGCTACACCTTC. Protein product: CASSLMDINYGYTF.

Within the sample, this clonotype is medium-sized (0.01 to 0.1%). This rearrangement joins TRBV13 to TRBJ2-1; 9 nucleotides agree with TRBD2. The V gene's germline CDR1 is PRHDT and CDR2 FYEKMQ (reference sequence). The CDR3 loop spans 15 amino acids. J lost 5 bases, V lost 5 bases, and 7 bases had no gene match. The CDR3 reads CASSVGLAGNNEQFF. For the CDR3, the DNA is TGTGCCAGCAGCGTGGGGCTAGCGGGAAACAATGAGCAGTTCTTC.

In regard to this clonotype: This likely traces to a read error, being one base from a far larger clone. This sequence joins TRBV6-5 and TRBJ1-2, with unresolved D. The CDR3 totals 13 residues. V dropped 4 bases and J dropped 8 bases, with 14 bases sitting between them. In germline, CDR1 is MNHEY, CDR2 SVGAGI. CDR3 protein: CASSSTRRQGYTF. CDR3 nucleotide sequence: TGTGCCAGCAGTTCAACCCGGCGGCAGGGCTACACCTTC.

This clonotype has ten or more counts. The chain links TRBV12-3 or TRBV12-4 to TRBJ2-1; TRBD1 matches at 9 bases. V was pared by 5 bases and J by 7 bases, with 9 bases of the junction left unmatched. The CDR3 consists of 15 residues. DNA for the CDR3: TGTGCCAGCAGTCAACAGGGACAGGGAGATAATGAGCAGTTCTTC. It codes for CASSQQGQGDNEQFF.

Ten or more counts support this clonotype. The V and J genes are TRBV15 and TRBJ2-3, with D perhaps TRBD1 (5 bases). This CDR3 has 14 residues. Germline assignment: CDR1 LNHNV and CDR2 YYDKDF (reference sequence). Trimming stripped 1 base from V and 4 bases from J, with 9 bases between. In DNA form, the CDR3 reads TGTGCCACCAGCAGAGTTTCAGGGCCAGATACGCAGTATTTT. This sequence encodes CATSRVSGPDTQYF.

This clonotype came up many times. V and J are TRBV29-1 and TRBJ2-7, with TRBD1 matching 10 bases. The CDR3 runs 14 residues. Germline V gene lookup returns CDR1 SQVTM and CDR2 ANQGSEA. J was trimmed by 0 bases and V by 5 bases; bases with no gene match: 4. As DNA, the CDR3 is TGCAGCGTTACAAGGACAGGGGGCTCCTACGAGCAGTACTTC. Translated: CSVTRTGGSYEQYF.